This T cell receptor (beta chain) was identified during a study of blood T cell repertoires in COVID-19. As for the study in general: The study drew acute and convalescent COVID-19 samples from the United States, Italy and Spain.

Germline CDR1 is ENHRY and CDR2 is SYGVKD. V lost 7 bases and J lost 5; bases outside the gene matches: 2. The CDR3 has 14 residues. Original data processing: Counts of nucleated cells, estimated from reference gene primer amplification, were obtained. Data came from immunoSEQ multiplex PCR; TCRdb stores just in-frame clones and leaves some out. V and J calls and clone size are given by that table; D and trimming were obtained from the DNA. This repertoire shows over 200,000 clones, about 83% found once; its top ten account for approximately 6%. The gene calls are TRBV10-3 and TRBJ2-1; 13 nucleotides match TRBD2. This receptor was identified in a man older than 75 with acute or convalescent COVID-19. The specimen was peripheral blood. The CDR3 coding sequence is TGTGCCATCAAAACTAGCGGGGGGGACAATGAGCAGTTCTTC. It codes for CAIKTSGGDNEQFF.